This T cell receptor beta chain derives from a study of T cells after yellow fever vaccination. Study-wide points: A faster peak, day 5 versus 15, was reached by the weaker secondary response.

TCRdb analysed the 5' RACE reads with MiXCR anew, one entry per CDR3 protein. The sample lists 350,000 to 450,000 distinct CDR3 sequences, 6.2% occurring once. The V end was cut by 7 bases, the J end by 13 bases, with 18 bases between. The CDR3 is 12 amino acids. Germline V gene data show CDR1 as SGHVS and CDR2 as FQNEAQ. Worth noting for this clonotype: Its antigen is as yet unknown.

This sequence joins TRBV7-8 and TRBJ2-3; possibly TRBD1 or TRBD2 for D (6 bases each). This clonotype originated in a young man who received the YFV17D yellow fever vaccine. Sequenced here: PBMCs, sampled 5 days after the yellow fever booster vaccination. CDR3 DNA sequence: TGTGCCAGCACCCCGGGGGACAAAGGAGAGTATTTT. Translating it yields CASTPGDKGEYF.